Here is one T cell receptor (beta chain) with its context. The sample originates from a study of blood T cell repertoires in COVID-19. At the level of the study: Acute and convalescent COVID-19 samples came from the United States, Italy and Spain. Nucleic acid was either cDNA or gDNA, and it came from T cells, B-cell-depleted T cells, or PBMCs.

This CDR3 has 14 residues. J gave up 6 bases and V 4 bases, and 3 bases lay outside the gene matches. Germline CDR1 is KGHSH and CDR2 is LQKENI. TCRdb keeps only in-frame clones here, not all; method: immunoSEQ multiplex PCR. The table records about 140,000 clones, about 70% of them present only once. The chain links TRBV18 to TRBJ1-4; 9 nucleotides match TRBD1. The sequence came from an older man with acute or convalescent COVID-19. Sequencing used peripheral blood. The CDR3: CASSRQGVDEKLFF. The CDR3 region has the DNA TGTGCCAGCTCACGACAGGGGGTGGATGAAAAACTGTTTTTT.